The 31 T cell receptor beta chains below all came from one sample that was sequenced in a study of control samples from healthy donors and cancer patients (dated by TCRdb to 2019 to 2021). The library relied on the immunoSEQ multiplex PCR assay. TCRdb took over this immuneACCESS table, retaining in-frame rearrangements with V and J assigned. Such tables are incomplete; in checked studies, under half of the missing clones stem from an unresolved V gene, and the remainder is unexplained. Counted in this sample were about 190,000 clones; roughly 91% of them appeared once. The ten largest clones add up to about 1.5% of the sample. The material sequenced was blood. The origin of the receptors is a man aged 18 to 30 in good health.

The rearrangement links TRBV7-9 to TRBJ1-6, with 7 bases matching TRBD1. The germline CDR1 and CDR2 sequences are SEHNR and FQNEAQ (reference sequence). V lost 7 bases and J lost 8; bases outside the gene matches: 8. This CDR3 contains 14 residues. The CDR3 here is CASNRGQGDSPLHF. The CDR3 DNA reads TGTGCCAGCAATCGGGGGCAGGGGGATTCACCCCTCCACTTT.

This chain links TRBV14 with TRBJ1-6, with D possibly matching TRBD1 (5 bases). This CDR3 comprises 16 residues. The germline V gene encodes CDR1 SGHDN and CDR2 FVKESK. The germline V and J ends were trimmed by 1 base and 9 bases, with 16 bases remaining between them. CDR3 sequence reads: CASSQGRDGPLSPLHF. The CDR3, as DNA: TGTGCCAGCAGCCAAGGGAGGGACGGACCACTTTCACCCCTCCACTTT. Using reference TRBV14 and TRBJ1-6 for the parts outside the CDR3, the full variable domain is EAGVTQFPSHSVIEKGQTVTLRCDPISGHDNLYWYRRVMGKEIKFLLHFVKESKQDESGMPNNRFLAERTGGTYSTLKVQPAELEDSGVYFCASSQGRDGPLSPLHFGNGTRLTVT.

This rearrangement joins TRBV7-8 to TRBJ2-1; D gene ambiguous. The CDR3 is 15 residues long. The germline V gene has CDR1 SGHVS and CDR2 FQNEAQ. V was trimmed by 4 bases and J by 2 bases, leaving 12 bases between them. The DNA of the CDR3 is TGTGCCAGCAGCTCTGGGCAGGCTCCCTACAATGAGCAGTTCTTC. It yields the protein CASSSGQAPYNEQFF.

The chain is built from TRBV9 and TRBJ2-1, with TRBD1 identical over 7 bases. The CDR3 is 15 residues long. Trimming at V came to 0 bases and at J to 7 bases, leaving 7 bases not matched to a gene. Germline V gene lookup returns CDR1 SGDLS and CDR2 YYNGEE. Written as DNA, the CDR3 is TGTGCCAGCAGCGTAGAAGGGGGCCTTATGAATGAGCAGTTCTTC. Translating gives CASSVEGGLMNEQFF.

V gene TRBV10-3 combines with J gene TRBJ1-2, with D hard to call. V was clipped by 4 bases and J by 4 bases, with 13 bases between them. This CDR3 is built from 14 residues. Germline assignment: CDR1 ENHRY and CDR2 SYGVKD. This CDR3 reads CAISGQASGYGYTF. The CDR3 DNA reads TGTGCCATCAGTGGACAAGCTTCTGGCTATGGCTACACCTTC.

V and J are TRBV28 and TRBJ1-2; tentative D call: TRBD1 (5 bases). V lost 6 bases to trimming and J lost 2 bases, with 7 bases between them. CDR1 and CDR2 (germline): MDHEN, SYDVKM. This CDR3 spans 12 amino acids. As DNA, the CDR3 is TGTGCCAGCAGGGGGACCAACTATGGCTACACCTTC. This translates into CASRGTNYGYTF.

The chain combines TRBV3-1 (or the pseudogene TRBV3-2) with TRBJ2-4, with D uncertain. Germline CDR1 LGHDT, CDR2 YNNKEL (reference sequence). The CDR3 is 16 amino acids. Trimming cost V 4 bases and J 3 bases, with 16 bases left between them. The CDR3 region is CASSPFLGPGKNIQYF. The CDR3, as DNA: TGTGCCAGCAGCCCCTTCCTCGGCCCTGGCAAAAACATTCAGTACTTC.

This chain joins TRBV28 and TRBJ2-2; 9 bases agree with TRBD2. V was clipped by 5 bases and J by 3 bases; unmatched bases: 10. The germline V gene encodes CDR1 MDHEN and CDR2 SYDVKM. The CDR3 consists of 17 residues. The CDR3 here is CASSPGAGGPHTGELFF. The CDR3 DNA follows: TGTGCCAGCAGTCCCGGGGCGGGGGGGCCGCACACCGGGGAGCTGTTTTTT.

The chain links TRBV6-5 to TRBJ1-3; no firm D call. This CDR3 has 13 residues. V lost 10 bases, J lost 3 bases, and 13 bases lay in between. CDR1 is MNHEY, CDR2 SVGAGI, per germline. The DNA for the CDR3 is TGTGCCACTCGAGAGGGAAATGGAAACACCATATATTTT. Its protein product is CATREGNGNTIYF.

The J gene is TRBJ2-3, the V gene TRBV19; D might be TRBD2 (6 bases). CDR3 length equals 15 residues. Per the germline V gene, CDR1 is LNHDA and CDR2 is SQIVND (reference sequence). Trimming stripped 0 bases from V and 2 bases from J, with 9 bases between. This CDR3 reads CASSIEGGATDTQYF. CDR3 sequence (DNA): TGTGCCAGTAGTATAGAGGGCGGGGCCACAGATACGCAGTATTTT.

This chain connects TRBV19 to TRBJ1-5; 7 positions match TRBD1. After removal of 8 bases from V and 6 bases from J, the junction contained 7 bases not matched to a gene. Germline V gene lookup returns CDR1 LNHDA and CDR2 SQIVND (reference sequence). This CDR3 region has 13 residues. In nucleotides, the CDR3 is TGTGCCAGTGTACAGGGGTGGGGTCAGCCCCAGCATTTT. It is translated as CASVQGWGQPQHF.

This chain links TRBV6-5 with TRBJ1-5; 9 bases line up with TRBD1. The V segment lost 6 bases and the J segment 7 bases; nucleotides outside the gene matches: 10. Germline CDR1 reads MNHEY; CDR2 reads SVGAGI. The CDR3 spans 15 residues. As DNA, the CDR3 is TGTGCCAGCAGACCGCTCGGGACAGGGAAGCAGCCCCAGCATTTT. Amino acids: CASRPLGTGKQPQHF.

The chain employs TRBV7-3 and TRBJ2-2, with D tentatively TRBD2 (6 bases). Trimming stripped 7 bases from V and 3 bases from J, with 18 bases between. Germline V gene sequence: CDR1 SGHTA, CDR2 FQGTGA. The CDR3 spans 16 residues. DNA of the CDR3: TGTGCCAGCACTCCCGCCGGGACTTCCCACACCGGGGAGCTGTTTTTT. It translates to CASTPAGTSHTGELFF. The variable domain in full, completed from reference TRBV7-3 and TRBJ2-2, reads GAGVSQTPSNKVTEKGKYVELRCDPISGHTALYWYRQSLGQGPEFLIYFQGTGAADDSGLPNDRFFAVRPEGSVSTLKIQRTERGDSAVYLCASTPAGTSHTGELFFGEGSRLTVL.

The chain uses TRBV9 and TRBJ2-5, with D uncertain. This CDR3 is 15 amino acids long. The germline CDR1 and CDR2 sequences are SGDLS and YYNGEE. Trimming removed 3 bases from V and 1 base from J, with 13 bases in between. This CDR3 reads CASSESWAVQETQYF. DNA for the CDR3: TGTGCCAGCAGCGAGAGTTGGGCAGTCCAAGAGACCCAGTACTTC.

This chain uses TRBV5-1 with TRBJ1-3; TRBD1 is a possible D gene (6 bases). Germline CDR1 is SGHRS and CDR2 is YFSETQ. V lost 2 bases and J 0 bases, leaving 12 bases between the germline ends. This CDR3 contains 16 residues. The CDR3 nucleotides read TGCGCCAGCAGCTTAACAGGGACCAACTCTGGAAACACCATATATTTT. This codes for CASSLTGTNSGNTIYF.

The chain is built from TRBV9 and TRBJ2-2, with D unresolved. Germline assignment: CDR1 SGDLS and CDR2 YYNGEE. V gave up 2 bases and J gave up 2 bases, with 16 bases separating them. The CDR3 consists of 17 residues. The CDR3 loop is CASSVRGEIKNTGELFF. In DNA form, the CDR3 reads TGTGCCAGCAGCGTCCGTGGGGAAATCAAAAACACCGGGGAGCTGTTTTTT.

The rearrangement uses TRBV5-1 and TRBJ2-7, with a possible D match to TRBD2 (6 bases). Trimming shortened V by 1 base and J by 3 bases, and 14 bases separated the two germline ends. Germline V lookup: CDR1 SGHRS, CDR2 YFSETQ. The CDR3 runs 15 residues. This CDR3 reads CASSLSHMGGYEQYF. CDR3 coding DNA: TGCGCCAGCAGCTTGTCGCATATGGGGGGCTACGAGCAGTACTTC.

This sequence joins TRBV18 and TRBJ1-2; no reliable D call. V lost 2 bases and J lost 5, with 6 bases in between. Germline V CDR1 and CDR2: KGHSH, LQKENI. The CDR3 spans 12 residues. The CDR3 DNA follows: TGTGCCAGCTCACCAGGGCGGTATGGCTACACCTTC. It specifies CASSPGRYGYTF.

This clone was found a few times. The rearrangement joins TRBV6-2 or TRBV6-3 to TRBJ2-7; TRBD1 agrees at 9 bases. The V segment lost 6 bases and the J segment 5 bases; nucleotides outside the gene matches: 17. This CDR3 has 17 residues. Germline V CDR1 and CDR2: MNHEY, SVGEGT. CDR3 coding DNA: TGTGCCAGCAGCCCTCCCTCGGGACAGGGTAGTCTCCACGAGCAGTACTTC. This sequence encodes CASSPPSGQGSLHEQYF.

The chain employs TRBV28 and TRBJ1-4; 7 positions match TRBD1. V dropped 6 bases and J dropped 8; count of bases not matched to a gene: 9. This CDR3 has 14 residues. Germline V gene lookup returns CDR1 MDHEN and CDR2 SYDVKM. CDR3: CASRFSDRREKLFF. The CDR3 DNA is TGTGCCAGCAGATTCTCGGACAGGCGGGAAAAACTGTTTTTT.

This chain links TRBV5-1 with TRBJ2-6; a weak D match, TRBD1 (7 bases). Trimming pared 4 bases from V and 0 bases from J, leaving 20 bases between. CDR3 length: 19 residues. Germline lookup yields CDR1 SGHRS and CDR2 YFSETQ. The CDR3 reads CASSARRGQSYSGANVLTF. Here the CDR3 DNA reads TGCGCCAGCAGCGCCCGGCGGGGACAGAGCTACTCTGGGGCCAACGTCCTGACTTTC. The full variable domain, rest sourced from reference TRBV5-1 and TRBJ2-6, is KAGVTQTPRYLIKTRGQQVTLSCSPISGHRSVSWYQQTPGQGLQFLFEYFSETQRNKGNFPGRFSGRQFSNSRSEMNVSTLELGDSALYLCASSARRGQSYSGANVLTFGAGSRLTVL.

Here the CDR3 reads CAWSVGIRGQNIQYF. The CDR3, as DNA: TGTGCCTGGAGTGTAGGTATCAGGGGCCAAAACATTCAGTACTTC. The chain couples TRBV30 to TRBJ2-4, with D tentatively TRBD1 (6 bases). The germline V gene encodes CDR1 GTSNPN and CDR2 SVGIG (reference sequence). Trimming shortened V by 0 bases and J by 5 bases, and 14 bases separated the two germline ends. The CDR3 sequence is 15 residues long.

The V gene is TRBV15, the J gene TRBJ1-1, with TRBD1 matching over 7 bases. Germline CDR1 is LNHNV and CDR2 is YYDKDF (reference sequence). V dropped 4 bases and J dropped 5; count of bases not matched to a gene: 19. CDR3 length: 18 amino acids. The CDR3 coding sequence is TGTGCCACCAGCACCAATAAAGGGGGCTTGTCCGCCGGGACTGAAGCTTTCTTT. Protein: CATSTNKGGLSAGTEAFF.

In DNA, the CDR3 is TGTGCCATCAGTGATAGACAGGGGAGTGGTGAGCAGTTCTTC. Amino acids: CAISDRQGSGEQFF. V usage is TRBV10-3 and J usage is TRBJ2-1; 8 bases map to TRBD1. Germline V gene lookup returns CDR1 ENHRY and CDR2 SYGVKD. The CDR3 is 14 amino acids. The V segment lost 3 bases and the J segment 9 bases; nucleotides outside the gene matches: 7.

The rearrangement links TRBV9 to TRBJ2-3; 8 bases are a match to TRBD1. The CDR3 covers 15 residues. Per the germline V gene, CDR1 is SGDLS and CDR2 is YYNGEE. V gave up 0 bases and J gave up 3 bases; unmatched junction bases: 3. The CDR3 sequence: CASSVVDRATDTQYF. The CDR3 nucleotides read TGTGCCAGCAGCGTAGTGGACAGGGCTACAGATACGCAGTATTTT.

The chain recombines TRBV7-2 with TRBJ2-3, with D unclear. V was pared by 5 bases and J by 6 bases, with 18 bases between. Germline V gene lookup returns CDR1 SGHTA and CDR2 FQGNSA. The CDR3 covers 15 residues. The CDR3 loop reads CASSPDTTRADTQYF. The CDR3 coding sequence is TGTGCCAGCAGCCCAGACACTACTCGGGCGGATACGCAGTATTTT.

This rearrangement joins TRBV12-3 or TRBV12-4 to TRBJ2-3; no definite D call. Trimming removed 4 bases from V and 0 bases from J, with 5 bases in between. The CDR3 length is 13 residues. The CDR3 sequence: CASSSTSTDTQYF. CDR3 sequence (DNA): TGTGCCAGCAGTTCTACTAGCACAGATACGCAGTATTTT.

The rearrangement links TRBV7-3 to TRBJ1-1, with unresolved D. The CDR3 extends over 13 amino acids. V was trimmed by 0 bases and J by 4 bases, leaving 6 bases between them. Per germline, CDR1 SGHTA and CDR2 FQGTGA. DNA of the CDR3: TGTGCCAGCAGCTTAACGTTGAGCACTGAAGCTTTCTTT. Translated, it gives CASSLTLSTEAFF.

The chain uses TRBV18 and TRBJ1-2, with TRBD1 identical over 10 bases. From germline, CDR1 is KGHSH and CDR2 LQKENI. The CDR3 is 15 residues long. Losses at the gene ends were 3 bases for V and 8 bases for J; bases not matched to a gene: 9. In DNA, the CDR3 is TGTGCCAGCTCACCTATAGAGACAGGGGGCCACGGCTACACCTTC. Translation: CASSPIETGGHGYTF.

The V and J genes are TRBV28 and TRBJ2-7; 9 positions match TRBD2. The germline V gene encodes CDR1 MDHEN and CDR2 SYDVKM. Germline trimming cut 4 bases from V and 3 bases from J; bases unmatched to any gene: 7. CDR3 length: 15 amino acids. The CDR3, as DNA: TGTGCCAGCAGTTCCCCGGGACTAGCTTTCTACGAGCAGTACTTC. It specifies CASSSPGLAFYEQYF.

The chain carries TRBV20-1 and TRBJ1-2; perhaps TRBD1 as D (5 bases). Deletions cut 5 bases from V and 8 bases from J, with 12 bases between. The CDR3 contains 11 residues. Germline V lookup: CDR1 DFQATT, CDR2 SNEGSKA (reference sequence). The CDR3 spells CSARGGIGYTF. The CDR3 DNA reads as TGCAGTGCTCGCGGGGGGATAGGCTACACCTTC.